The subject of this entry is one T cell receptor (beta chain). The antigen is unknown. There are 14 residues in the CDR3. Trimming stripped 4 bases from V and 3 bases from J, with 11 bases between. Looked up from germline, CDR1 is MGHDK and CDR2 is SYGVNS. This sample stems from a study of cytomegalovirus exposure and HLA in healthy donors. Researchers ran the PCR with 60 Vbeta and 13 Jbeta primers. Measured with immunoSEQ multiplex PCR; TCRdb has only the in-frame clones, and not every one. The sample shows 95,000 to 150,000 clones, over 60% of them seen only once. Study results and limitations: A later analysis reportedly found that, within productive TCRs, an Asian-associated ancestry cluster had fewer N-insertions than the mean observed across the approximately 670 donors.

Sequenced: PBMCs. This sequence was found in a woman aged 40 to 49 in good health and CMV-seropositive. The J gene is TRBJ2-3, the V gene TRBV25-1, with D possibly being TRBD2 (6 bases). CDR3 protein: CASSVGSITDTQYF. The CDR3 nucleotides read TGTGCCAGCAGTGTCGGGAGTATTACAGATACGCAGTATTTT.